The sample holds one count of the clone carrying this T cell receptor beta chain. These data come from a study of technical replicates of blood from a handful of donors. The protocol was immunoSEQ multiplex PCR, while the TCRdb copy is restricted to in-frame clones and leaves out a portion. The sample has some 87,000 clones; 96% are singletons. The J segment lost 10 bases and the V segment lost 6 bases, leaving 12 bases of the junction unmatched. The germline CDR1 and CDR2 sequences are SQVTM and ANQGSEA. The CDR3 covers 13 residues. The source material was T cells isolated from PBMCs. The source of this sequence is a human donor in good health. The chain links TRBV29-1 to TRBJ2-1; 7 bases are a match to TRBD1. In DNA form, the CDR3 reads TGCAGCGTGGGAATGACAGGGACGGGAGAGCAGTTCTTC. Residues: CSVGMTGTGEQFF.